The entry below gives a single TCR beta chain sequence along with its context. Its specificity is unknown. The data belong to a study of human thymus T cells. General observations from the study: Reports from related research described highly overlapping thymic repertoires among unrelated individuals. There appeared to be biased usage of V and J genes in thymic and blood repertoires.

The source of the thymus tissue was resections taken during corrective heart surgery. Sequenced by immunoSEQ multiplex PCR; TCRdb stores in-frame clones only, minus some. The sample lists roughly 130,000 clones, about 93% seen once, with around 0.024% in the top ten. This CDR3 has 15 amino acids. From germline, CDR1 is SGHRS and CDR2 YFSETQ. The V and J ends lost 0 bases and 1 base respectively, with 9 bases between them. Sequences were obtained from thymus tissue. This chain joins TRBV5-1 and TRBJ2-3; D gene uncertain. The sequence derives from a boy in the first two years of life with a congenital heart defect but otherwise immunologically healthy. CDR3 bases: TGCGCCAGCAGCTTGGAGGGCGGAGGCACAGATACGCAGTATTTT. Its translation: CASSLEGGGTDTQYF.